Below are 8 T cell receptor beta chains sequenced from a single sample in a study of blood T cell repertoires in COVID-19. The table came from immunoSEQ multiplex PCR; TCRdb's copy has only in-frame clones and leaves some out. The data hold 250,000 to 350,000 clones, with around 84% observed a single time. Specimen: peripheral blood. The receptors originated from a human donor with COVID-19, enrolled during active disease. The donor label of this sample is uncertain.

This clone was counted only a few times. V is TRBV19 and J is TRBJ2-7; maybe TRBD1 (6 bases). The CDR3 totals 15 residues. From germline, CDR1 is LNHDA and CDR2 SQIVND (reference sequence). Trimming stripped 0 bases from V and 5 bases from J, with 14 bases between. CDR3 region: CASSIDSTGSDEQYF. The CDR3 DNA follows: TGTGCCAGTAGTATAGATTCAACAGGGAGTGACGAGCAGTACTTC. Full variable domain (rest looked up from reference TRBV19 and TRBJ2-7): DGGITQSPKYLFRKEGQNVTLSCEQNLNHDAMYWYRQDPGQGLRLIYYSQIVNDFQKGDIAEGYSVSREKKESFPLTVTSAQKNPTAFYLCASSIDSTGSDEQYFGPGTRLTVT.

This clone was seen a handful of times. The genes are TRBV24-1 and TRBJ2-2, with 7 bases matching TRBD1. The CDR3 loop spans 17 amino acids. Trimming removed 4 bases from V and 3 bases from J; junction bases left unmatched: 10. CDR1 KGHDR and CDR2 SFDVKD come from the germline V gene. CDR3 bases: TGTGCCACCAGTGACCCGAGAGGGGGCCTCTACACCGGGGAGCTGTTTTTT. Encoded protein: CATSDPRGGLYTGELFF.

The chain combines TRBV28 with TRBJ2-7; 9 nucleotides match TRBD1. This CDR3 has 14 amino acids. Germline values: CDR1 MDHEN, CDR2 SYDVKM. After removal of 7 bases from V and 5 bases from J, the junction contained 9 bases not matched to a gene. CDR3 DNA sequence: TGTGCCAGCACTGTTGGGACAGGGTTACACGAGCAGTACTTC. Translating gives CASTVGTGLHEQYF.

This clone has a handful of counts. The chain recombines TRBV30 with TRBJ2-6; 7 nucleotides align to TRBD1. Germline CDR1 reads GTSNPN; CDR2 reads SVGIG (reference sequence). J was trimmed by 0 bases and V by 2 bases; bases with no gene match: 4. The CDR3 contains 16 residues. The CDR3 nucleotides are TGTGCCTGGAGTAGGACAGGTGGCTCTGGGGCCAACGTCCTGACTTTC. It is translated as CAWSRTGGSGANVLTF.

The V and J genes are TRBV3-1 (or the pseudogene TRBV3-2) and TRBJ1-6, with 7 bases fitting TRBD1. The CDR3 is 14 amino acids. From germline, CDR1 is LGHDT and CDR2 YNNKEL (reference sequence). J gave up 5 bases and V 4 bases, and 2 bases lay outside the gene matches. This CDR3 reads CASSRDSNNSPLHF. CDR3 sequence (DNA): TGTGCCAGCAGCCGGGACAGTAATAATTCACCCCTCCACTTT.

The chain is built from TRBV29-1 and TRBJ2-7, with D tentatively TRBD1 (6 bases). The CDR3 length is 12 residues. From germline, CDR1 is SQVTM and CDR2 ANQGSEA. Deletions cut 7 bases from V and 1 base from J, with 11 bases between. CDR3 loop: CSALTGSYEQYF. The CDR3 DNA is TGCAGCGCCCTGACAGGTTCCTACGAGCAGTACTTC.

The V and J genes are TRBV6-1 and TRBJ2-1; 7 bases line up with TRBD2. CDR1 and CDR2 from the germline V gene are MNHNS and SASEGT. There are 15 residues in the CDR3. V lost 2 bases, J lost 9 bases, and 10 bases stayed unmatched. CDR3 in DNA: TGTGCCAGCAGTGAACTACGGGGGAGGGCATCTGAGCAGTTCTTC. Translation gives CASSELRGRASEQFF.

The chain's CDR3 is CASSPRGTSGNTGELFF. DNA for the CDR3: TGTGCCAGCAGCCCCCGGGGGACTAGCGGTAACACCGGGGAGCTGTTTTTT. This rearrangement joins TRBV9 to TRBJ2-2; TRBD2 aligns across 11 bases. V gave up 4 bases and J gave up 2 bases; unmatched junction bases: 7. Germline lookup yields CDR1 SGDLS and CDR2 YYNGEE. The CDR3 runs 17 residues.